This T cell receptor (beta chain) was captured by sequencing in a study of blood T cell repertoires in COVID-19. In the authors' methods: From reference gene primer amplification, estimates of nucleated cell counts were derived. Generated by immunoSEQ multiplex PCR, the TCRdb table keeps only in-frame clones and is missing some. V, J and clone size reflect that table, while D and trimming were determined from the DNA. The table shows around 290,000 clones, with roughly nine tenths occurring only once. The CDR3 spans 12 residues. V shed 5 bases and J shed 8 bases, with 12 bases lying between them. Per the germline V gene, CDR1 is SNHLY and CDR2 is FYNNEI.

The chain recombines TRBV2 with TRBJ1-2; the D gene is possibly TRBD1 (5 bases). The source of this sequence is a woman between 35 and 50 years old who had recovered from COVID-19. The source material was PBMCs or T cells enriched from blood (not recorded which). CDR3 nucleotide sequence: TGTGCCAGCAGTCTCCATAGACAGGGCTACACCTTC. The encoded protein is CASSLHRQGYTF.